These T cell receptor beta chains were read from a single sample in a study of CD4+ T cells in melanoma. Method: immunoSEQ multiplex PCR; TCRdb's copy keeps in-frame clones and lacks some. This sample has approximately 5,000 clones; around 70% occur once, and the top ten carry less than 30%. The sample was cells from a culture (not recorded whether cultured in vitro). Every receptor here comes from a human donor with melanoma. The CDR3 runs from the conserved cysteine through the conserved F or W. The D gene is left open where the match is weak. The listing skips clone size in some rows; elsewhere it reads once, few, many or a size class.

v_call	d_call	clone_size	j_call	cdr3_aa	cdr3_nt
TRBV10-3	NA	few	TRBJ2-6	CAISLYSGANVLTF	TGTGCCATCAGTTTGTACTCTGGGGCCAACGTCCTGACTTTC
TRBV28	NA	NA	TRBJ2-1	CASRAGYNEQFF	TGTGCCAGCAGGGCGGGTTACAATGAGCAGTTCTTC
TRBV18	NA	few	TRBJ2-2	CASSPGLQNTGELFF	TGTGCCAGCTCGCCGGGACTGCAGAACACCGGGGAGCTGTTTTTT
TRBV9	NA	NA	TRBJ2-7	CASSTTPDNYEQYF	TGTGCCAGCAGCACAACCCCAGACAACTACGAGCAGTACTTC
TRBV5-1	NA	NA	TRBJ1-2	CASSQALPSERFNYGYTF	TGCGCCAGCAGCCAGGCCCTCCCCTCCGAGCGGTTTAACTATGGCTACACCTTC
TRBV30	NA	NA	TRBJ1-1	CAWSVGWGEAFF	TGTGCCTGGAGTGTCGGTTGGGGTGAAGCTTTCTTT
TRBV2	TRBD1	NA	TRBJ1-5	CASSEVGTENQPQHF	TGTGCCAGCAGTGAAGTCGGGACAGAGAATCAGCCCCAGCATTTT
TRBV4-2	NA	NA	TRBJ1-3	CASSQEDRAGNTIYF	TGTGCCAGCAGCCAAGAGGACAGAGCTGGAAACACCATATATTTT
TRBV4-1	TRBD1	NA	TRBJ1-1	CASSPRRGTLNTEAFF	TGCGCCAGCAGCCCCCGCAGGGGGACCCTGAACACTGAAGCTTTCTTT
TRBV7-8	TRBD1	NA	TRBJ2-2	CASSLRDRYNTGELFF	TGTGCCAGCAGCTTACGGGACAGGTACAACACCGGGGAGCTGTTTTTT
TRBV11-2	NA	NA	TRBJ2-3	CASRAAGGSDTQYF	TGTGCCAGCAGGGCGGCGGGTGGTTCAGATACGCAGTATTTT
TRBV11-2	NA	medium-sized	TRBJ1-3	CASRTTGSGNTIYF	TGTGCCAGCAGGACTACCGGGTCTGGAAACACCATATATTTT
TRBV24-1	TRBD2	once	TRBJ2-1	CATSDPLAGVGEGEQFF	TGTGCCACCAGTGATCCTTTAGCGGGGGTAGGGGAGGGCGAGCAGTTCTTC
TRBV19	NA	once	TRBJ1-2	CASSRGNLNYGYTF	TGTGCCAGTAGTAGGGGAAACCTTAACTATGGCTACACCTTC
TRBV12-5	NA	once	TRBJ2-1	CASGLTDNEQFF	TGTGCTAGTGGTTTGACAGACAATGAGCAGTTCTTC
TRBV11-2	NA	few	TRBJ1-2	CASSLTKSYTF	TGTGCCAGCAGCTTAACCAAAAGCTACACCTTC
TRBV9	NA	NA	TRBJ2-3	CASSVGTDTQYF	TGTGCCAGCAGCGTTGGCACAGATACGCAGTATTTT
TRBV28	NA	medium-sized	TRBJ1-4	CASSLDSSNEKLFF	TGTGCCAGCAGTTTGGACAGCTCTAATGAAAAACTGTTTTTT
TRBV24-1	TRBD2	NA	TRBJ2-1	CATSDAGGRNNEQFF	TGTGCCACCAGTGATGCGGGGGGACGTAACAATGAGCAGTTCTTC
TRBV7-2	TRBD2	NA	TRBJ2-7	CASSPPGLAVTYEQYF	TGTGCCAGCAGCCCCCCTGGACTAGCGGTGACCTACGAGCAGTACTTC
TRBV28	NA	NA	TRBJ1-1	CASSSSGTVEAFF	TGTGCCAGCAGTTCGTCCGGGACGGTAGAAGCTTTCTTT
TRBV19	TRBD1	NA	TRBJ1-4	CASSSGQTLFF	TGTGCCAGTAGTTCGGGACAGACCCTGTTTTTT
TRBV5-1	TRBD1	NA	TRBJ2-7	CASSLGGTGSNEQYF	TGCGCCAGCAGCTTGGGGGGGACAGGGTCGAACGAGCAGTACTTC
TRBV19	TRBD1	NA	TRBJ1-4	CASRDFGDRAEKLFF	TGTGCCAGTAGAGATTTCGGTGACAGGGCTGAAAAACTGTTTTTT
TRBV4-1	NA	once	TRBJ1-4	CASSQAGDYEKLFF	TGCGCCAGCAGCCAGGCCGGAGATTATGAAAAACTGTTTTTT
TRBV2	NA	NA	TRBJ2-3	CASSEGTSTSTDTQYF	TGTGCCAGCAGTGAAGGAACTAGTACGTCCACAGATACGCAGTATTTT
TRBV30	TRBD1	NA	TRBJ2-7	CAWVGQANYEQYF	TGTGCCTGGGTGGGACAGGCCAACTACGAGCAGTACTTC
TRBV7-2	NA	NA	TRBJ1-2	CASSPPVRLNYGYTF	TGTGCCAGCAGCCCCCCAGTCAGGCTTAACTATGGCTACACCTTC
TRBV7-9	NA	NA	TRBJ1-1	CASSLILDTEAFF	TGTGCCAGCAGCCTGATCCTAGACACTGAAGCTTTCTTT
TRBV9	TRBD1	NA	TRBJ1-5	CASSPWDRQSNQPQHF	TGTGCCAGCAGCCCCTGGGACAGGCAGAGCAATCAGCCCCAGCATTTT
TRBV9	NA	NA	TRBJ1-2	CASSVAVTNYGYTF	TGTGCCAGCAGCGTAGCGGTCACTAACTATGGCTACACCTTC
TRBV5-4	NA	NA	TRBJ1-1	CASSWKGVAEAFF	TGTGCCAGCAGCTGGAAGGGAGTCGCTGAAGCTTTCTTT
TRBV5-4	NA	NA	TRBJ1-2	CASSRDTYGYTF	TGTGCCAGCAGTCGGGACACCTATGGCTACACCTTC
TRBV7-9	NA	few	TRBJ1-1	CASSSGLGAEAFF	TGTGCCAGCAGCTCGGGCCTTGGGGCTGAAGCTTTCTTT
TRBV10-2	NA	NA	TRBJ1-1	CASSEDRNTEAFF	TGCGCCAGCAGCGAGGACAGGAACACTGAAGCTTTCTTT
TRBV27	TRBD1	few	TRBJ1-5	CASSPQGAGGSQHF	TGTGCCAGCAGTCCACAGGGGGCGGGTGGGTCCCAGCATTTT
TRBV10-3	NA	NA	TRBJ2-1	CAISGGRVLRGSSYNEQFF	TGTGCCATCAGCGGGGGAAGGGTGCTACGGGGGAGCTCCTACAATGAGCAGTTCTTC
TRBV9	NA	NA	TRBJ1-6	CASSVARHENSPLHF	TGTGCCAGCAGCGTAGCCAGGCACGAAAATTCACCCCTCCACTTT
TRBV7-6	TRBD1	NA	TRBJ1-2	CASSLTNRGANYGYTF	TGTGCCAGCAGCTTAACTAACAGGGGAGCTAACTATGGCTACACCTTC
TRBV5-4	TRBD2	NA	TRBJ2-3	CASSLSSGGTDTQYF	TGTGCCAGCAGCTTGTCCAGCGGGGGAACAGATACGCAGTATTTT
TRBV7-8	NA	NA	TRBJ1-5	CASSLQGNSNQPQHF	TGTGCCAGCAGCCTACAGGGAAATAGCAATCAGCCCCAGCATTTT
TRBV29-1	TRBD2	large	TRBJ2-1	CSVDPSGGGNEQFF	TGCAGCGTTGATCCTAGCGGGGGGGGGAATGAGCAGTTCTTC
TRBV9	TRBD2	NA	TRBJ2-3	CASSHHVAGGTDTQYF	TGTGCCAGCAGCCACCACGTTGCGGGGGGCACAGATACGCAGTATTTT
TRBV7-6	TRBD2	NA	TRBJ2-2	CASSLRASGGNTGELFF	TGTGCCAGCAGCTTAAGGGCTAGCGGGGGGAACACCGGGGAGCTGTTTTTT
TRBV18	NA	NA	TRBJ2-2	CASSLGPTGELFF	TGTGCCAGCTCACTGGGACCGACCGGGGAGCTGTTTTTT
TRBV6-5	NA	few	TRBJ1-1	CASSYRGLSTEAFF	TGTGCCAGCAGTTACCGGGGGCTTAGCACTGAAGCTTTCTTT
TRBV28	NA	NA	TRBJ2-2	CASGFGELFF	TGTGCCAGCGGGTTCGGGGAGCTGTTTTTT